This T cell receptor beta chain originates from a study of blood T cell repertoires in COVID-19. This clone was found once. The CDR3 contains 16 residues. With 5 bases clipped from V and 2 bases from J, the junction kept 7 bases outside the gene matches. Germline V gene sequence: CDR1 MDHEN, CDR2 SYDVKM. This table comes from immunoSEQ multiplex PCR, and its TCRdb copy is limited to in-frame clones, with some not included. Of 100,000 to 150,000 clones listed, approximately 85% were seen once; the top ten hold roughly 27%. The receptor's source is a woman aged 80 or over with acute or convalescent COVID-19. Sequencing used peripheral blood. The chain joins TRBV28 to TRBJ1-5, with 9 bases aligning to TRBD1. The CDR3 here is CASSPSRTGGNQPQHF. CDR3 in DNA: TGTGCCAGCAGTCCGAGCCGGACAGGGGGCAATCAGCCCCAGCATTTT.